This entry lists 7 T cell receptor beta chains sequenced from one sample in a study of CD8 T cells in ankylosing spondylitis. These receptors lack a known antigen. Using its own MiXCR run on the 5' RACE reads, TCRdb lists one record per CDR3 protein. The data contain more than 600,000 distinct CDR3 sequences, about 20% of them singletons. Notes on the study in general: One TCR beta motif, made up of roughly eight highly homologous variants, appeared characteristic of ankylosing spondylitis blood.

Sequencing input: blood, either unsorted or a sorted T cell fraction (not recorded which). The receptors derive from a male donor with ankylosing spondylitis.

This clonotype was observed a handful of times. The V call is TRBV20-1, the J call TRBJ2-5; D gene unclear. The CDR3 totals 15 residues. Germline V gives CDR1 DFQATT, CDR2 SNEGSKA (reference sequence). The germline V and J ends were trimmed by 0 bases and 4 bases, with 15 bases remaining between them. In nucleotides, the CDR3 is TGCAGTGCTAGAGATCCGGAAAGGTCCACAGAGACCCAGTACTTC. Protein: CSARDPERSTETQYF.

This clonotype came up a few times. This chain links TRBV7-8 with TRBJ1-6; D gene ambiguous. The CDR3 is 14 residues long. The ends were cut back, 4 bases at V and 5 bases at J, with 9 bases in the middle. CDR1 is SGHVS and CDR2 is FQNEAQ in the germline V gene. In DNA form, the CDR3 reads TGTGCCAGCAGCTCCAACCGAAATAATTCACCCCTCCACTTT. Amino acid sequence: CASSSNRNNSPLHF.

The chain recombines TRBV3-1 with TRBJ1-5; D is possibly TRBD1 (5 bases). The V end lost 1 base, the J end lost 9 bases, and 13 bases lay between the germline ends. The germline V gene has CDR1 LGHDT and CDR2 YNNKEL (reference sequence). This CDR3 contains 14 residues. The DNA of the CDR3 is TGTGCCAGCAGCCAAGGCAGGGAGGGACGGCCCCAGCATTTT. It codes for CASSQGREGRPQHF.

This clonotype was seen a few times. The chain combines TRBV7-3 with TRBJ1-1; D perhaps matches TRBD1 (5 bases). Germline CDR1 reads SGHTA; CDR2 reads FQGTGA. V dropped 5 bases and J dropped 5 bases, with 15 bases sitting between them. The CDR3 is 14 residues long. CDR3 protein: CASSPGVSATEAFF. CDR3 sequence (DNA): TGTGCCAGCAGCCCGGGGGTATCGGCGACTGAAGCTTTCTTT.

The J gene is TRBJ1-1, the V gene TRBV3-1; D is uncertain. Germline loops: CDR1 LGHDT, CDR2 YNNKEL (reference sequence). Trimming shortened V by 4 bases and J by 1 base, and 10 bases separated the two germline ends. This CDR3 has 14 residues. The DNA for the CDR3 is TGTGCCAGCAGCCCTCTGTTTCGGAACACTGAAGCTTTCTTT. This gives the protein CASSPLFRNTEAFF.

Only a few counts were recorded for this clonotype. The CDR3 reads CATSDRLQREDTDTQYF. The DNA of the CDR3 is TGTGCCACCAGTGACCGGTTGCAGCGGGAGGATACAGATACGCAGTATTTT. The gene calls are TRBV24-1 and TRBJ2-3; 9 bases are shared with TRBD2. Germline CDR1 and CDR2: KGHDR and SFDVKD. The CDR3 is 17 residues long. Trimming removed 4 bases from V and 3 bases from J; junction bases left unmatched: 10.

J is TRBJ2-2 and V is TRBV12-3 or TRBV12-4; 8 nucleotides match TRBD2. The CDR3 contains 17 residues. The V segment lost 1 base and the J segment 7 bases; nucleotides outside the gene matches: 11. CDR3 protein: CASSLEYSGLGSGELFF. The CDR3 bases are TGTGCCAGCAGTTTAGAATATTCGGGACTAGGGAGCGGGGAGCTGTTTTTT.